The 3 T cell receptor beta chains below all came from one sample that was sequenced in a study of blood T cell repertoires in COVID-19. This table comes from immunoSEQ multiplex PCR, and its TCRdb copy is limited to in-frame clones, with some not included. The table lists some 97,000 clones, roughly nine tenths of them singletons. The sequenced sample was peripheral blood. The receptor set was obtained from a middle-aged man with active COVID-19.

The chain employs TRBV28 and TRBJ2-1; TRBD2 agrees at 12 bases. Germline loops: CDR1 MDHEN, CDR2 SYDVKM. This CDR3 is 19 amino acids long. V was pared by 1 base and J by 5 bases, with 12 bases of the junction left unmatched. CDR3 sequence: CASSLYPWASGRGDNEQFF. CDR3 sequence (DNA): TGTGCCAGCAGTTTATATCCTTGGGCTAGCGGGAGGGGAGACAATGAGCAGTTCTTC.

The rearrangement joins TRBV13 to TRBJ1-4; D is possibly TRBD1 (6 bases). Germline CDR1 is PRHDT and CDR2 is FYEKMQ (reference sequence). The CDR3 consists of 13 residues. V gave up 5 bases and J gave up 7 bases, with 11 bases separating them. DNA for the CDR3: TGTGCCAGCAGCCTCGGGGGGCGTGAAAAACTGTTTTTT. It is translated as CASSLGGREKLFF.

The chain has TRBV25-1 and TRBJ2-7, with 10 bases matching TRBD1. The CDR3 has 15 residues. The ends lost 4 bases at V and 5 bases at J; junction bases unmatched: 8. Looked up from germline, CDR1 is MGHDK and CDR2 is SYGVNS. In nucleotides, the CDR3 is TGTGCCAGCAGTGGCCTCGGGACAGGGGAGCACGAGCAGTACGTC. Its translation is CASSGLGTGEHEQYV.